The clone carrying this T cell receptor (beta chain) has more than one count but fewer than ten. Its target is unknown. This record comes from a study of cytomegalovirus exposure and HLA in healthy donors. Study findings and constraints: Later analysis demonstrated an association between a missense DCLRE1C variant and TCR beta V- and J-gene trimming. Later analysis placed DRB1 highest and HLA-C lowest in TCR association rates, which differed by HLA locus.

Participants comprised healthy donors of bone marrow. Donors were nominally healthy when sampled, though unrecorded immune exposures were likely. The PCR ran on 60 Vbeta and 13 Jbeta primers. TCRdb keeps only in-frame clones here, not all; method: immunoSEQ multiplex PCR. The table lists roughly 180,000 clones, under 80% of them singletons. The CDR3 has 13 amino acids. Germline lookup yields CDR1 GTSNPN and CDR2 SVGIG (reference sequence). The J gene is TRBJ1-6, the V gene TRBV30; the match to TRBD1 covers 7 bases. The sequencing sample was made of PBMCs. The sequence was obtained from a woman aged 45 to 65 in good health and CMV-seropositive. The CDR3 here is CATRDRNNSPLHF. The CDR3, as DNA: TGTGCAACTCGGGACAGAAATAATTCACCCCTCCACTTT.